The clone carrying this T cell receptor beta chain appeared a single time. The data originate from a study of CD8 T cells in Susac syndrome. The germline V and J ends were trimmed by 5 bases and 6 bases, with 17 bases remaining between them. Germline V gives CDR1 LNHNV, CDR2 YYDKDF (reference sequence). CDR3 size: 16 residues. Peripheral blood CD8+ and CD4+ T cells were profiled by TCR beta sequencing. CD8+ and CD4+ T cells were negatively isolated; TEMRA cells were FACS-enriched. With random hexamers, roughly 0.45 to 1 ug RNA was reverse transcribed. TCRdb itself ran the immunoSEQ multiplex PCR reads through MiXCR, one entry per CDR3 protein. The data hold a few hundred thousand distinct CDR3 sequences, with 95% observed a single time.

The sample comprised CD4+ T cells from PBMCs. The V and J genes are TRBV15 and TRBJ1-6; D is undetermined. The TCR was taken from a human donor with multiple sclerosis. CDR3 residues: CATSLINSLANSPLHF. The CDR3 DNA reads as TGTGCCACCAGCCTAATAAACAGCTTAGCTAATTCACCCCTCCACTTT.